The 27 T cell receptor beta chains given below trace back to one sample, sequenced in a study of blood T cells in healthy people across ages. Alongside a J-beta primer mix, a sample-barcoded 5' primer served in a second PCR lasting roughly 7 to 11 cycles. Each CDR3 protein gets one entry after TCRdb re-called the 5' RACE reads with MiXCR. The sample holds some 790,000 distinct CDR3 sequences; around 26% are singletons and the top ten take 15% to 20%. The sample comprised blood. All receptors derive from an elderly woman in good health.

In its sample, this clonotype was seen many times. The rearrangement links TRBV7-9 to TRBJ2-6; D uncertain. Trimming took off 3 bases at V and 1 base at J, with 10 bases between the two ends. This CDR3 is 16 amino acids long. The V gene's germline CDR1 is SEHNR and CDR2 FQNEAQ (reference sequence). The CDR3 DNA is TGTGCCAGCAGCTTTCCGGGCGCATCTGGGGCCAACGTCCTGACTTTC. It specifies CASSFPGASGANVLTF.

V usage is TRBV7-3 and J usage is TRBJ2-1; a weak D match, TRBD1 (5 bases). This CDR3 is 16 amino acids long. CDR1 and CDR2 from the germline V gene are SGHTA and FQGTGA. Trimming removed 0 bases at V and 0 bases at J, with 9 bases between. The CDR3 nucleotides are TGTGCCAGCAGCTTAACGTGGACAAGCTCCTACAATGAGCAGTTCTTC. Protein: CASSLTWTSSYNEQFF.

This clonotype was counted ten times or more. The chain has TRBV25-1 and TRBJ1-6, with D possibly being TRBD1 (5 bases). Germline V gives CDR1 MGHDK, CDR2 SYGVNS. This CDR3 is built from 12 residues. The V end lost 3 bases, the J end lost 9 bases, and 6 bases lay between the germline ends. CDR3 sequence: CASSDGGSPLHF. The CDR3 DNA reads as TGTGCCAGCAGTGACGGGGGTTCACCCCTCCACTTT. Supplemented by reference TRBV25-1 and TRBJ1-6, the full variable domain reads EADIYQTPRYLVIGTGKKITLECSQTMGHDKMYWYQQDPGMELHLIHYSYGVNSTEKGDLSSESTVSRIRTEHFPLTLESARPSHTSQYLCASSDGGSPLHFGNGTRLTVT.

This clonotype was counted ten times or more. The chain has TRBV20-1 and TRBJ2-1; D is uncertain. The germline V and J ends were trimmed by 2 bases and 6 bases, with 8 bases remaining between them. The CDR3 is 12 amino acids. Germline V CDR1 and CDR2: DFQATT, SNEGSKA (reference sequence). The CDR3 loop is CSARSLSNEQFF. The CDR3 nucleotides are TGCAGTGCTAGATCTCTTAGCAATGAGCAGTTCTTC.

This clonotype was found many times. This chain's CDR3 is CASSYFGTSTDTQYF. CDR3 coding DNA: TGTGCCAGCAGTTACTTCGGGACTAGCACAGATACGCAGTATTTT. The rearrangement uses TRBV6-2 or TRBV6-3 and TRBJ2-3, with a tentative D call TRBD2 (6 bases). CDR3 size: 15 residues. Germline assignment: CDR1 MNHEY and CDR2 SVGEGT. Trimming removed 1 base at V and 0 bases at J, with 8 bases between.

The chain is built from TRBV25-1 and TRBJ2-2, with D possibly matching TRBD1 (5 bases). Deletions cut 2 bases from V and 5 bases from J, with 9 bases between. CDR1 and CDR2 from the germline V gene are MGHDK and SYGVNS. CDR3 length: 14 amino acids. CDR3 nucleotides: TGTGCCAGCAGTGAAACAGGCAAGACCGGGGAGCTGTTTTTT. This gives the protein CASSETGKTGELFF.

This clonotype was seen more than once but under ten times. Being one base from a much bigger clone, this may be a read error. The V and J genes are TRBV20-1 and TRBJ2-4; tentative D call: TRBD1 (5 bases). Germline V gives CDR1 DFQATT, CDR2 SNEGSKA (reference sequence). The CDR3 totals 13 residues. The CDR3 here is CGGQGQSKNIQYF. The DNA of the CDR3 is TGCGGTGGTCAGGGCCAGAGCAAAAACATTCAGTACTTC.

This clonotype was recorded at least ten times. As DNA, the CDR3 is TGCAGTGCTACGGGGACTATTTACAATGAGCAGTTCTTC. Protein product: CSATGTIYNEQFF. V gene TRBV20-1 combines with J gene TRBJ2-1; TRBD2 aligns across 7 bases. V trimming: 4 bases; J trimming: 4 bases; junction bases outside the gene matches: 4. The germline gives CDR1 DFQATT, CDR2 SNEGSKA (reference sequence). This CDR3 has 13 residues.

The chain links TRBV7-2 to TRBJ1-4, with D possibly matching TRBD1 (5 bases). This CDR3 contains 15 residues. CDR1 and CDR2 from the germline V gene are SGHTA and FQGNSA. Trimming removed 5 bases from V and 7 bases from J, with 17 bases in between. CDR3 DNA sequence: TGTGCCAGCAGCAACCAGGCGCCGGGGGGTGAAAAACTGTTTTTT. It translates to CASSNQAPGGEKLFF.

This clonotype was seen repeatedly, ten times or more. The rearrangement links TRBV6-2 or TRBV6-3 to TRBJ2-7; D might be TRBD1 (5 bases). Germline values: CDR1 MNHEY, CDR2 SVGEGT. This CDR3 spans 14 amino acids. V lost 2 bases, J lost 4 bases, and 12 bases lay in between. As DNA, the CDR3 is TGTGCCAGCAGTTACGCACCGCAGGGTTACGAGCAGTACTTC. This translates into CASSYAPQGYEQYF.

This clonotype was counted at least ten times. The CDR3 protein is CASSLALTGWNTEAFF. In nucleotides, the CDR3 is TGTGCCAGCAGTTTAGCGTTGACAGGATGGAACACTGAAGCTTTCTTT. This chain joins TRBV12-3 or TRBV12-4 and TRBJ1-1; D may be TRBD1 (6 bases). With 0 bases removed from V and 1 base from J, the gap between germline ends came to 12 bases. The CDR3 extends over 16 amino acids.

V is TRBV7-8 and J is TRBJ2-1; no reliable D call. Germline V gives CDR1 SGHVS, CDR2 FQNEAQ. CDR3 length equals 15 residues. Trimming cost V 1 base and J 3 bases, with 10 bases left between them. The CDR3 DNA reads TGTGCCAGCAGCTTAGGGGGTCGGTACTACAATGAGCAGTTCTTC. Residues: CASSLGGRYYNEQFF.

The V and J genes are TRBV12-3 or TRBV12-4 and TRBJ2-3; 8 bases align to TRBD1. The trim removed 4 bases at V and 4 bases at J, leaving 7 bases unmatched. This CDR3 region has 15 residues. DNA of the CDR3: TGTGCCAGCAGTTCCGGGACAGGTATCGCAGATACGCAGTATTTT. It is translated as CASSSGTGIADTQYF.

There are many counts of this clonotype. The chain has TRBV4-1 and TRBJ2-1, with D unclear. V was shortened by 2 bases and J by 3 bases, with 11 bases between the two germline ends. From germline, CDR1 is MGHRA and CDR2 YSYEKL. CDR3 size: 15 residues. The CDR3, as DNA: TGCGCCAGCAGCCAAAGTATTACGAACTACAATGAGCAGTTCTTC. Translating it yields CASSQSITNYNEQFF.

This clonotype was observed at least ten times. The chain links TRBV20-1 to TRBJ1-1; 9 nucleotides line up with TRBD1. Trimming took 4 bases from V and 3 from J; bases not matched to a gene: 15. CDR1 DFQATT and CDR2 SNEGSKA come from the germline V gene (reference sequence). The CDR3 sequence is 17 residues long. The CDR3 bases are TGCAGTGCTACACCGGGACAGGGCAGCGGGGGGGACACTGAAGCTTTCTTT. It is translated as CSATPGQGSGGDTEAFF.

Many counts were recorded for this clonotype. The chain combines TRBV7-9 with TRBJ2-3; D is tentatively TRBD1 or TRBD2 (5 bases each). The CDR3 has 18 amino acids. Germline CDR1 reads SEHNR; CDR2 reads FQNEAQ (reference sequence). Between the trimmed V and J ends, which lost 5 bases and 3 bases, there was a span of 24 bases. In DNA, the CDR3 is TGTGCCAGCAGCCGAGCTGTCCAACGGGGCGTAGAGACAGATACGCAGTATTTT. Its translation is CASSRAVQRGVETDTQYF.

This clonotype was counted at least ten times. The chain is built from TRBV4-1 and TRBJ2-6; no reliable D call. The CDR3 spans 16 residues. CDR1 MGHRA and CDR2 YSYEKL come from the germline V gene. Trimming pared 0 bases from V and 2 bases from J, leaving 8 bases between. CDR3 sequence: CASSQEEPPGANVLTF. In nucleotides, the CDR3 is TGCGCCAGCAGCCAAGAGGAGCCTCCTGGGGCCAACGTCCTGACTTTC.

The V gene is TRBV9, the J gene TRBJ2-2; tentatively, D is TRBD1 or TRBD2 (6 bases each). The germline gives CDR1 SGDLS, CDR2 YYNGEE. V gave up 0 bases and J gave up 7 bases, with 13 bases separating them. CDR3 size: 15 residues. The CDR3 region is CASSVDRAGIGELFF. DNA for the CDR3: TGTGCCAGCAGCGTAGACAGGGCGGGAATCGGGGAGCTGTTTTTT.

This clonotype was found many times. This chain joins TRBV4-3 and TRBJ2-3; D not certain. The germline gives CDR1 LGHNA, CDR2 YSLEER. The V end was cut by 4 bases, the J end by 3 bases, with 11 bases between. CDR3 length equals 14 residues. CDR3 in DNA: TGCGCCAGCAGCCGCTCCCCTGGGACAGATACGCAGTATTTT. Its translation: CASSRSPGTDTQYF.

This clonotype has at least ten counts. This sequence joins TRBV9 and TRBJ1-2; 9 bases map to TRBD1. The J segment lost 7 bases and the V segment lost 3 bases, leaving 10 bases of the junction unmatched. The CDR3 consists of 15 residues. Per the germline V gene, CDR1 is SGDLS and CDR2 is YYNGEE. CDR3 bases: TGTGCCAGCAGCGAGGGGGGACAGGGCATCTCTGGCTACACCTTC. Translation: CASSEGGQGISGYTF.

Notes on this clonotype: The junction and the germline gene differ at one end; a read error may be behind it. The chain employs TRBV6-2 or TRBV6-3 and TRBJ2-5; 7 bases align to TRBD2. The tail of the sequence fits TRBJ2-1 better, so the J call may be wrong. The length of the CDR3 is 14 residues. Germline V gene sequence: CDR1 MNHEY, CDR2 SVGEGT. In DNA form, the CDR3 reads TGTGCCAGTAGTTACGGGGGGTTTCAAGAGACCCAGTTCTTC. Translated, it gives CASSYGGFQETQFF.

This clonotype has at least ten counts. The genes are TRBV24-1 and TRBJ1-2; D not resolved. In germline, CDR1 is KGHDR, CDR2 SFDVKD. V dropped 3 bases and J dropped 4 bases, with 8 bases sitting between them. This CDR3 has 13 amino acids. Here the CDR3 reads CATSDSNSYGYTF. CDR3 coding DNA: TGTGCCACCAGTGATAGTAACAGCTATGGCTACACCTTC.

Concerning this clonotype itself: A read error may explain this, as a much larger clone is one base away. The chain recombines TRBV4-3 with TRBJ2-5; TRBD1 aligns across 10 bases. V shed 3 bases and J 11 bases; nucleotides not matched to a gene: 15. Looked up from germline, CDR1 is LGHNA and CDR2 is YSLEER. CDR3 length: 16 amino acids. Written as DNA, the CDR3 is TGCGCCAGCAGCCAGGGACAGGGGAATGGTAACAATGAGCAGTACTTC. It codes for CASSQGQGNGNNEQYF.

The chain combines TRBV20-1 with TRBJ2-7; possible D gene TRBD1, 6 bases. In germline, CDR1 is DFQATT, CDR2 SNEGSKA (reference sequence). This CDR3 is built from 16 residues. Between the trimmed V and J ends, which lost 5 bases and 1 base, there was a span of 21 bases. CDR3 sequence: CSAHALDSATSYEQYF. As DNA, the CDR3 is TGCAGTGCTCATGCCCTGGACAGCGCGACTTCCTACGAGCAGTACTTC.

This clonotype was seen ten or more times. The gene calls are TRBV7-9 and TRBJ2-7; D possibly uses TRBD1 or TRBD2 (6 bases each). Trimming pared 4 bases from V and 7 bases from J, leaving 20 bases between. CDR3 length: 15 amino acids. Looked up from germline, CDR1 is SEHNR and CDR2 is FQNEAQ (reference sequence). CDR3 bases: TGTGCCAGCAGCTCGAGGGGGGCGGCAGGGACAGAGCAGTACTTC. Translated: CASSSRGAAGTEQYF.

This clonotype was seen at least ten times. The V gene is TRBV20-1, the J gene TRBJ2-7; 8 bases are shared with TRBD1. CDR3 size: 15 residues. With V trimmed by 5 bases and J by 5 bases, 14 bases remained unmatched. The germline V gene encodes CDR1 DFQATT and CDR2 SNEGSKA (reference sequence). The DNA for the CDR3 is TGCAGTGCTGCTAGTTTGGACAGGGATTCCCACGAGCAGTACTTC. Translation: CSAASLDRDSHEQYF.

The chain is built from TRBV12-3 or TRBV12-4 and TRBJ1-2, with a possible D match to TRBD1 (5 bases). CDR3 length: 15 amino acids. The V gene lost 6 bases and the J gene lost 6 bases, with 20 bases spanning the gap. DNA for the CDR3: TGTGCCAGCAGCAATCCCGGACTAGTCAGGGATGGCTACACCTTC. It yields the protein CASSNPGLVRDGYTF.